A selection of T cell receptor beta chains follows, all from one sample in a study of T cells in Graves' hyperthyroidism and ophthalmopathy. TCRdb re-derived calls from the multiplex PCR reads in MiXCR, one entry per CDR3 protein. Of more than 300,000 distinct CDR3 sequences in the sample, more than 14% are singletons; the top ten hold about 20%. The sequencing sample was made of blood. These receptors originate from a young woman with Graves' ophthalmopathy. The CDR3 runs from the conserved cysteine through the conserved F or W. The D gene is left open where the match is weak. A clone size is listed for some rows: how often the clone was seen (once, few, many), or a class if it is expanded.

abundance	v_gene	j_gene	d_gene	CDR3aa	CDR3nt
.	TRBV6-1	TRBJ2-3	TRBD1	CASRRIIGDRDADTQYF	TGTGCCAGCAGACGTATAATAGGGGACAGGGACGCAGATACGCAGTATTTT
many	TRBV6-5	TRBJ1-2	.	CASSYSTAVTSGYTF	TGTGCCAGCAGTTACTCGACAGCGGTTACGTCTGGCTACACCTTC
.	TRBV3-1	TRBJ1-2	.	CVSSLPRPYTNQWDYTF	TGTGTCAGCAGCCTCCCCCGGCCCTATACAAATCAATGGGACTACACCTTC
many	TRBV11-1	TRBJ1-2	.	CASSLPRANGYTF	TGTGCCAGCAGCTTACCCCGGGCTAACGGCTACACCTTC
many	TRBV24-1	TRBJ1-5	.	CATSLGGVINQPQHF	TGTGCCACCAGTCTGGGGGGAGTCATCAATCAGCCCCAGCATTTT
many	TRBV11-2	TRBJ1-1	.	CASSFTRVMNTEAFF	TGTGCCAGCAGCTTTACGAGGGTGATGAACACTGAAGCTTTCTTT
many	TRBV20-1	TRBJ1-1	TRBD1	CSAPNVVGQGGLAFF	TGCAGTGCTCCCAATGTGGTGGGACAGGGGGGGTTGGCTTTCTTT
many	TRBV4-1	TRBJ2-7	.	CASSQGRWTYEQYF	TGCGCCAGCAGCCAAGGAAGGTGGACCTACGAGCAGTACTTC
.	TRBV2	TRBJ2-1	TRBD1	CASSSGQGSNEQFF	TGTGCCAGCAGTTCGGGACAGGGGTCGAATGAGCAGTTCTTC
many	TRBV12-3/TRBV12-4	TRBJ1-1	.	CASVGLWNTEAFF	TGTGCCAGCGTCGGGCTCTGGAACACTGAAGCTTTCTTT
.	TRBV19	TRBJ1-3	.	CAVYGTYGNTIYF	TGTGCCGTATACGGGACTTATGGAAACACCATATATTTT
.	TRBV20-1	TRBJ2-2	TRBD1	CSAGTGDQARGELFF	TGCAGTGCCGGGACAGGGGACCAGGCAAGGGGGGAGCTGTTTTTT
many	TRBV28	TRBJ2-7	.	CASSSTAYEQYF	TGTGCCAGCAGTTCGACAGCCTACGAGCAGTACTTC
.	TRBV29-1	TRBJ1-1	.	CSVGQSPTEAFF	TGCAGCGTTGGACAGAGCCCCACTGAAGCTTTCTTT
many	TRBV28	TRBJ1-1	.	CASRRGGAEAFF	TGTGCCAGTAGAAGAGGGGGTGCTGAAGCTTTCTTT
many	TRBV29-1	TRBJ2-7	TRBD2	CSVAASGGSEQYF	TGCAGCGTTGCGGCTAGCGGGGGCTCCGAGCAGTACTTC
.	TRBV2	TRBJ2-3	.	CASSEEPMDGPGTDTQYF	TGTGCCAGCAGTGAAGAGCCTATGGACGGGCCCGGCACAGATACGCAGTATTTT
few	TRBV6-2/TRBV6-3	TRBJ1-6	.	CASSYTDSYNSPLHF	TGTGCCAGCAGTTATACGGACAGCTATAATTCACCCCTCCACTTT
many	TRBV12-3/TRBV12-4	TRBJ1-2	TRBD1	CASSFGTVGYGYTF	TGTGCCAGCAGTTTTGGGACAGTTGGCTATGGCTACACCTTC
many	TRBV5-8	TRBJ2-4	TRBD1	CASSLQGAGIQYF	TGTGCCAGCAGCTTACAGGGGGCCGGCATTCAGTACTTC
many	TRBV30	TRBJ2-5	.	CAWSQGVEKTQYF	TGTGCCTGGAGTCAAGGGGTCGAAAAGACCCAGTACTTC
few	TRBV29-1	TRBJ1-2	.	CSVDSEANYGYTF	TGCAGCGTTGATAGTGAGGCTAACTATGGCTACACCTTC
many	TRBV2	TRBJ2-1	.	CANTKERNKRSYNEQFF	TGTGCCAACACCAAGGAAAGGAACAAACGCTCCTACAATGAGCAGTTCTTC
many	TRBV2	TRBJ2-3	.	CASSLEAGYSADTQYF	TGTGCCAGCAGTCTGGAAGCAGGGTATAGTGCAGATACGCAGTATTTT
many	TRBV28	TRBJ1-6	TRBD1	CASGPLGRGIYSPLHF	TGTGCCAGCGGCCCTCTGGGCAGGGGGATTTATTCACCCCTCCACTTT
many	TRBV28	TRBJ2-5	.	CASSSTLGAETQYF	TGTGCCAGCAGCTCCACCCTCGGTGCCGAGACCCAGTACTTC
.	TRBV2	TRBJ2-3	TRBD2	CASSEIAGEQRTDTQYF	TGTGCCAGCAGTGAAATAGCGGGGGAACAGCGCACAGATACGCAGTATTTT
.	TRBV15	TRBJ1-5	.	CATASGGVSGQPQHF	TGTGCCACGGCGTCTGGGGGGGTTAGCGGTCAGCCCCAGCATTTT
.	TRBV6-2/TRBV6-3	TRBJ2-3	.	CASSKRWTAGTDTQYF	TGTGCCAGCAGTAAGCGGTGGACGGCAGGCACAGATACGCAGTATTTT
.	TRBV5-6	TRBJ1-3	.	CASSYRIGHSSENTIYF	TGTGCCAGCAGTTACCGAATAGGTCATTCCTCTGAAAACACCATATATTTT
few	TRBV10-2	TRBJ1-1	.	CASSNRGESEAFF	TGCGCCAGCTCCAACCGGGGGGAGAGTGAAGCTTTCTTT
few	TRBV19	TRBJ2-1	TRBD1	CASSTEGASYNEQFF	TGTGCCAGTAGTACCGAGGGGGCCTCCTACAATGAGCAGTTCTTC
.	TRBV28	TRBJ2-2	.	CASSHGGPNTGELFF	TGTGCCAGCAGCCATGGGGGTCCGAACACCGGGGAGCTGTTTTTT
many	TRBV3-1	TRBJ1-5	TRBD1	CASSQGGTGRNQPQHF	TGTGCCAGCAGCCAAGGCGGGACAGGGCGGAATCAGCCCCAGCATTTT
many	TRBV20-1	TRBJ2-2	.	CSGWEGGELFF	TGCAGTGGCTGGGAAGGAGGGGAGCTGTTTTTT
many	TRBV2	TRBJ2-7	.	CASSELSVMVHRVGYEQYF	TGTGCCAGCAGTGAATTATCGGTTATGGTTCACAGGGTCGGCTACGAGCAGTACTTC
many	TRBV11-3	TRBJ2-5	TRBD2	CASSLDGLAGQETQYF	TGTGCCAGCAGCTTAGACGGGCTAGCGGGGCAAGAGACCCAGTACTTC
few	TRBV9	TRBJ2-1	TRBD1	CASSVETGGKDEQFF	TGTGCCAGCAGCGTAGAGACAGGGGGTAAGGATGAGCAGTTCTTC
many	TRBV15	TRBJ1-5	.	CATSRDTGGPQHF	TGTGCCACCAGCAGAGACACCGGAGGGCCCCAGCATTTT
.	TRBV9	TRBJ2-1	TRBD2	CASSFHRGGEQFF	TGTGCCAGCAGCTTCCACCGCGGGGGTGAGCAGTTCTTC
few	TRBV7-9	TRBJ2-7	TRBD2	CASSLGLAGIYEQYF	TGTGCCAGCAGCTTGGGTCTAGCGGGGATCTACGAGCAGTACTTC
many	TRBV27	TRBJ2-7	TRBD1	CASSLAGGINEQYF	TGTGCCAGCAGTTTAGCAGGGGGCATCAACGAGCAGTACTTC
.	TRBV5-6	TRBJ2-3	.	CASSFGPYNTDTQYF	TGTGCCAGCAGCTTTGGTCCTTACAACACAGATACGCAGTATTTT
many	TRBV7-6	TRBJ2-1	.	CASSPAGAQYNEQFF	TGTGCCAGCAGCCCCGCCGGGGCCCAATACAATGAGCAGTTCTTC
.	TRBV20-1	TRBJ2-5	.	CSARDYLETQYF	TGCAGTGCTAGGGACTACCTGGAGACCCAGTACTTC
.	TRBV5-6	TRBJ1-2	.	CASVTVGGTYGYTF	TGTGCCAGCGTAACGGTCGGGGGAACCTATGGCTACACCTTC
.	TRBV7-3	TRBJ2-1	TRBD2	CASSSGLADEQFF	TGTGCCAGCAGCTCGGGACTAGCCGATGAGCAGTTCTTC
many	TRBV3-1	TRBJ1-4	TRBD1	CASSQHITGGGNEKLFF	TGTGCCAGCAGCCAACATATCACAGGGGGAGGTAATGAAAAACTGTTTTTT
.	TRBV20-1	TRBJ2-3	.	CSASTQTGRGTDTQYF	TGCAGTGCTAGCACCCAAACAGGCCGAGGGACAGATACGCAGTATTTT
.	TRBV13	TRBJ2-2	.	CASSFTTASDTGELFF	TGTGCCAGCAGCTTTACAACGGCTAGCGACACCGGGGAGCTGTTTTTT
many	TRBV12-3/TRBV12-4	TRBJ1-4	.	CASRSGSTHEKLFF	TGTGCCAGCAGAAGTGGGAGTACGCATGAAAAACTGTTTTTT
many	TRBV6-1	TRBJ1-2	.	CASSELGRGYTF	TGTGCCAGCAGTGAACTGGGACGTGGCTACACCTTC